The 29 T cell receptor beta chains listed next were all sequenced from one sample in a study of T cells in Graves' hyperthyroidism and ophthalmopathy. RNA transcripts were the template for amplifying TCR beta CDR3 regions. The HTBI primer set drove a first-round RT-PCR of the TCR CDR3. TCRdb redid the calling of the multiplex PCR reads with MiXCR, one entry per CDR3 protein. The sample shows about 610,000 distinct CDR3 sequences, 46% of them seen only once. Sequencing input: peripheral blood or thyroid tissue (not recorded which). These receptors all come from a woman aged 18-29 years with Graves' hyperthyroidism.

This clonotype was found many times. V is TRBV20-1 and J is TRBJ2-7, with 12 nucleotides matching TRBD1. Trimming at V came to 1 base and at J to 4 bases, leaving 8 bases not matched to a gene. There are 16 residues in the CDR3. The germline V gene has CDR1 DFQATT and CDR2 SNEGSKA (reference sequence). The CDR3 bases are TGCAGTGCTAGAGCTTATCCGGGACAGGGGGCATACGAGCAGTACTTC. This encodes CSARAYPGQGAYEQYF.

This clonotype was counted between two and nine times. A much bigger clone sits one base away, suggesting this may be a read error. The chain links TRBV11-2 to TRBJ2-7, with 7 bases identical to TRBD1. Germline-derived CDR1 and CDR2 are SGHAT and FQNNGV. The CDR3 extends over 14 amino acids. CDR3 loop: CASSQEAGGYEQYF. As DNA, the CDR3 is TGCGCCAGCAGCCAAGAGGCAGGGGGCTACGAGCAGTACTTC.

In the case of this clonotype: Its ends do not fully match the called genes, so a read error is possible. V is TRBV10-3 and J is TRBJ2-1, with 9 positions matching TRBD1. Looked up from germline, CDR1 is ENHRY and CDR2 is SYGVKD. CDR3 length: 15 amino acids. The CDR3 region has the DNA TGTGCCAGCAGTTACCTGGGACAGGGCTACAATGAGCAGTTCTTC. Translation gives CASSYLGQGYNEQFF.

Of note for this clonotype: This may be a read error, as it is one base from a much larger clone. The rearrangement links TRBV5-1 to TRBJ2-7, with D unresolved. CDR3 length: 14 residues. From germline, CDR1 is SGHRS and CDR2 YFSETQ. The CDR3 sequence: CASSPAASSYGQYF. The CDR3 nucleotides read TGCGCCAGCAGCCCCGCCGCCTCCTCCTACGGGCAGTACTTC. Together with reference TRBV5-1 and TRBJ2-7, the CDR3 gives the full variable domain: KAGVTQTPRYLIKTRGQQVTLSCSPISGHRSVSWYQQTPGQGLQFLFEYFSETQRNKGNFPGRFSGRQFSNSRSEMNVSTLELGDSALYLCASSPAASSYGQYFGPGTRLTVT.

This clonotype was counted a single time. Sequence at one end of the junction differs from germline and may be a read error. The V and J genes are TRBV29-1 and TRBJ2-7; weak D call: TRBD2 (6 bases). This CDR3 is 13 amino acids long. Germline CDR1 and CDR2: SQVTM and ANQGSEA. The chain's CDR3 is CSVQGLSSYEQYF. The DNA of the CDR3 is TGCAGCGTCCAGGGACTTAGCTCCTACGAACAGTACTTC.

This clonotype was observed at least ten times. The chain links TRBV19 to TRBJ2-5; TRBD1 matches at 8 bases. This CDR3 spans 14 amino acids. The ends lost 4 bases at V and 3 bases at J; junction bases unmatched: 4. Looked up from germline, CDR1 is LNHDA and CDR2 is SQIVND (reference sequence). CDR3 DNA sequence: TGTGCCAGTAGTACTCGACAGGGGAAAGAGACCCAGTACTTC. It codes for CASSTRQGKETQYF.

The rearrangement uses TRBV25-1 and TRBJ2-7; no clear D gene. Germline V gene data show CDR1 as MGHDK and CDR2 as SYGVNS. V lost 3 bases and J 0 bases, leaving 9 bases between the germline ends. The CDR3 spans 14 residues. CDR3 loop: CASSDFTTSYEQYF. The CDR3 DNA reads TGTGCCAGCAGTGATTTTACTACCTCCTACGAGCAGTACTTC.

The chain recombines TRBV4-1 with TRBJ1-1; no firm D call. Germline loops: CDR1 MGHRA, CDR2 YSYEKL. Trimming stripped 0 bases from V and 1 base from J, with 6 bases between. The CDR3 is 14 amino acids. CDR3 residues: CASSQEWRNTEAFF. In DNA, the CDR3 is TGCGCCAGCAGCCAAGAATGGAGGAACACTGAAGCTTTCTTT.

CDR3 sequence (DNA): TGCAGCCCGCGGACGGATGGCTACACCTTC. Translated: CSPRTDGYTF. This chain uses TRBV29-1 with TRBJ1-2, with D hard to call. V was pared by 8 bases and J by 6 bases, with 10 bases between. This CDR3 comprises 10 residues. Germline V gives CDR1 SQVTM, CDR2 ANQGSEA.

Comments on this clonotype: A much larger clone differs from this one at a single base, so this may be a read error. The CDR3 nucleotides are TGTGCCAGCTCACCACGTGCCAGTGTAAATGGCTACACCTTC. As protein: CASSPRASVNGYTF. V is TRBV18 and J is TRBJ1-2; D gene uncertain. V was shortened by 1 base and J by 6 bases, with 12 bases between the two germline ends. Per germline, CDR1 KGHSH and CDR2 LQKENI. The CDR3 is made up of 14 amino acids.

The V and J genes are TRBV7-2 and TRBJ2-5, with 7 bases that match TRBD1. V shed 6 bases and J 2 bases; nucleotides not matched to a gene: 9. The CDR3 sequence is 15 residues long. The germline CDR1 and CDR2 sequences are SGHTA and FQGNSA. The CDR3 region has the DNA TGTGCCAGCAGAAAACAAGGGGGCACACAAGAGACCCAGTACTTC. Protein product: CASRKQGGTQETQYF.

In this sample, this clonotype turned up once. CDR3 sequence: CASSSIDSNQPQHF. The CDR3 DNA is TGTGCCAGCAGCTCGATAGATAGCAATCAGCCCCAGCATTTT. V gene TRBV11-3 combines with J gene TRBJ1-5; D remains ambiguous. Germline V gives CDR1 SGHNT, CDR2 YENEEA. The CDR3 is 14 amino acids. V was clipped by 4 bases and J by 0 bases, with 7 bases between them.

This clonotype was counted a few times. The rearrangement joins TRBV30 to TRBJ2-7; 8 bases map to TRBD1. The CDR3 contains 16 residues. V lost 7 bases and J lost 1; bases outside the gene matches: 15. The germline gives CDR1 GTSNPN, CDR2 SVGIG (reference sequence). The CDR3 here is CAFWTGTFSSSYEQYF. As DNA, the CDR3 is TGTGCCTTCTGGACAGGGACGTTCTCTAGTTCCTACGAGCAGTACTTC.

This clonotype was seen ten or more times. The chain couples TRBV6-6 to TRBJ2-7, with D uncertain. The V and J ends lost 4 bases and 5 bases respectively, with 24 bases between them. CDR3 size: 17 residues. Germline V CDR1 and CDR2: MNHNY, SVGAGI (reference sequence). In nucleotides, the CDR3 is TGTGCCAGCAGTTCCACGGTTAGTGGCTCCGGATGGGACGAGCAGTACTTC. It encodes CASSSTVSGSGWDEQYF.

This clonotype was counted many times. V is TRBV2 and J is TRBJ2-7; 7 bases are a match to TRBD2. Losses at the gene ends were 8 bases for V and 3 bases for J; bases not matched to a gene: 10. The V gene's germline CDR1 is SNHLY and CDR2 FYNNEI. This CDR3 has 14 amino acids. The CDR3 protein is CASGGLTNSYEQYF. The CDR3 coding sequence is TGTGCCAGCGGGGGACTAACGAACAGCTACGAGCAGTACTTC.

In regard to this clonotype: A junction end diverges from the germline sequence, so it may reflect a read error. V and J are TRBV10-3 and TRBJ2-6; 7 positions agree with TRBD1. Looked up from germline, CDR1 is ENHRY and CDR2 is SYGVKD. This CDR3 has 18 residues. The CDR3 DNA reads TGTGCCATCGGTGACGGGACAGCGCGCTTCTCTGGGGCCAACGTCCTGACTTTC. Amino acids: CAIGDGTARFSGANVLTF.

The chain carries TRBV6-5 and TRBJ1-2, with 8 bases matching TRBD1. Trimming removed 8 bases from V and 2 bases from J; junction bases left unmatched: 7. CDR3 length: 14 amino acids. Germline V gene lookup returns CDR1 MNHEY and CDR2 SVGAGI. CDR3 bases: TGTGCCAGCGCAGCGGACAGGGCCAACTATGGCTACACCTTC. It specifies CASAADRANYGYTF.

This clonotype was detected a few times. The CDR3, as DNA: TGTGCCAGCTCACCACCGGGCGGGGAGACTAATGAAAAACTGTTTTTT. Translating gives CASSPPGGETNEKLFF. The V gene is TRBV7-9, the J gene TRBJ1-4; D is unresolved. In germline, CDR1 is SEHNR, CDR2 FQNEAQ (reference sequence). This CDR3 has 16 residues. V was cut by 8 bases and J by 2 bases, with 18 bases left in between. The full variable domain, in which reference TRBV7-9 and TRBJ1-4 provide the parts outside the CDR3, is DTGVSQNPRHKITKRGQNVTFRCDPISEHNRLYWYRQTLGQGPEFLTYFQNEAQLEKSRLLSDRFSAERPKGSFSTLEIQRTEQGDSAMYLCASSPPGGETNEKLFFGSGTQLSVL.

In this sample, this clonotype turned up a few times. The V and J genes are TRBV20-1 and TRBJ1-2, with D perhaps matching TRBD1 (5 bases). Germline CDR1 reads DFQATT; CDR2 reads SNEGSKA (reference sequence). Trimming left V 3 bases short and J 4 bases short, with 12 bases between. This CDR3 region has 13 residues. The CDR3 DNA reads as TGCAGTGCTAGTTCGGGGACGGCCTATGGCTACACCTTC. Its protein is CSASSGTAYGYTF.

This clonotype was detected ten times or more. This chain links TRBV6-6 with TRBJ2-5; 8 bases agree with TRBD1. In germline, CDR1 is MNHNY, CDR2 SVGAGI (reference sequence). V was pared by 5 bases and J by 5 bases, with 10 bases of the junction left unmatched. CDR3 length equals 15 residues. In DNA form, the CDR3 reads TGTGCCAGCAGTGACTTTTCGACAGGGGCGGAGACCCAGTACTTC. This encodes CASSDFSTGAETQYF.

In this sample, this clonotype turned up many times. The chain joins TRBV2 to TRBJ1-6, with TRBD1 as a possible D gene (5 bases). Germline loops: CDR1 SNHLY, CDR2 FYNNEI. V lost 8 bases, J lost 7 bases, and 12 bases lay in between. The CDR3 covers 13 residues. DNA of the CDR3: TGTGCCAGCGGGGGAGGGAGCAATTCACCCCTCCACTTT. It is translated as CASGGGSNSPLHF.

This clonotype came up many times. The V call is TRBV7-2, the J call TRBJ2-2; 8 nucleotides match TRBD2. This CDR3 has 14 residues. The germline V gene encodes CDR1 SGHTA and CDR2 FQGNSA. V lost 7 bases and J lost 8; bases outside the gene matches: 9. The CDR3 nucleotides are TGTGCCAGCACCCCTTTAGCGGGGACGGGGGAGCTGTTTTTT. Protein product: CASTPLAGTGELFF.

In its sample, this clonotype was seen many times. V is TRBV5-1 and J is TRBJ1-6; 10 positions agree with TRBD1. V gave up 2 bases and J gave up 9 bases; unmatched junction bases: 5. Germline CDR1 is SGHRS and CDR2 is YFSETQ. The CDR3 totals 15 residues. This chain's CDR3 is CASSLDRGPGSPLHF. The CDR3 DNA reads as TGCGCCAGCAGCTTAGACAGGGGGCCCGGTTCACCCCTCCACTTT. The whole variable domain, filled in from reference TRBV5-1 and TRBJ1-6, reads KAGVTQTPRYLIKTRGQQVTLSCSPISGHRSVSWYQQTPGQGLQFLFEYFSETQRNKGNFPGRFSGRQFSNSRSEMNVSTLELGDSALYLCASSLDRGPGSPLHFGNGTRLTVT.

This chain connects TRBV7-2 to TRBJ2-7, with 10 bases identical to TRBD2. Germline V CDR1 and CDR2: SGHTA, FQGNSA. CDR3 length equals 17 residues. The J segment lost 5 bases and the V segment lost 5 bases, leaving 15 bases of the junction unmatched. DNA of the CDR3: TGTGCCAGCAGCACCCTACCGCTAGCGGGAGCAGAAGACGAGCAGTACTTC. It codes for CASSTLPLAGAEDEQYF. Using reference TRBV7-2 and TRBJ2-7 for the parts outside the CDR3, the full variable domain is GAGVSQSPSNKVTEKGKDVELRCDPISGHTALYWYRQSLGQGLEFLIYFQGNSAPDKSGLPSDRFSAERTGGSVSTLTIQRTQQEDSAVYLCASSTLPLAGAEDEQYFGPGTRLTVT.

This clonotype has at least ten counts. CDR3 in amino acids: CASSFSRGSGANVLTF. CDR3 DNA sequence: TGTGCCAGCAGCTTCAGTAGGGGCTCTGGGGCCAACGTCCTGACTTTC. V usage is TRBV14 and J usage is TRBJ2-6; maybe TRBD1 (5 bases). V lost 5 bases and J 0 bases, leaving 11 bases between the germline ends. The CDR3 length is 16 residues. Germline CDR1 and CDR2: SGHDN and FVKESK. Full variable domain (rest looked up from reference TRBV14 and TRBJ2-6): EAGVTQFPSHSVIEKGQTVTLRCDPISGHDNLYWYRRVMGKEIKFLLHFVKESKQDESGMPNNRFLAERTGGTYSTLKVQPAELEDSGVYFCASSFSRGSGANVLTFGAGSRLTVL.

The chain joins TRBV7-9 to TRBJ1-4, with 8 bases identical to TRBD1. Unmatched junction bases numbered 3, after V lost 5 bases and J lost 7 bases. CDR1 is SEHNR and CDR2 is FQNEAQ in the germline V gene (reference sequence). The CDR3 contains 13 residues. CDR3 sequence (DNA): TGTGCCAGCAGCCGCAGGGGGCCTGAAAAACTGTTTTTT. It specifies CASSRRGPEKLFF.

The rearrangement uses TRBV7-9 and TRBJ1-1, with D uncertain. The CDR3 has 15 residues. Germline lookup yields CDR1 SEHNR and CDR2 FQNEAQ (reference sequence). Trimming stripped 0 bases from V and 11 bases from J, with 19 bases between. In DNA, the CDR3 is TGTGCCAGCAGCTTAGCAGGCGACGGCGGTATGAAGGCTTTCTTT. Protein sequence: CASSLAGDGGMKAFF.

Turning to this clonotype: At one end the junction does not follow the germline gene, possibly because of a read error. The rearrangement joins TRBV7-9 to TRBJ1-6; 8 bases agree with TRBD1. From germline, CDR1 is SEHNR and CDR2 FQNEAQ (reference sequence). The CDR3 extends over 15 amino acids. CDR3 sequence: CANSQGQGTASPLHF. In DNA, the CDR3 is TGTGCCAACAGCCAAGGACAGGGAACAGCCTCACCCCTCCACTTT.

This clonotype was counted many times. The gene calls are TRBV24-1 and TRBJ1-6; D is possibly TRBD1 (5 bases). From germline, CDR1 is KGHDR and CDR2 SFDVKD. V shed 9 bases and J shed 0 bases, with 17 bases lying between them. The CDR3 has 17 residues. CDR3 sequence reads: CATLEGRRISYNSPLHF. The CDR3 DNA follows: TGTGCCACCCTCGAGGGACGACGGATCTCCTATAATTCACCCCTCCACTTT.